What follows describes a single T cell receptor beta chain. The antigen is undetermined. Trimming removed 4 bases from V and 7 bases from J; junction bases left unmatched: 13. CDR3 size: 17 residues. Germline CDR1 SEHNR, CDR2 FQNEAQ (reference sequence). PCR was performed using 60 Vbeta and 13 Jbeta primers. Using immunoSEQ multiplex PCR, the repertoire was profiled, and TCRdb retains in-frame clones only, with some absent. The sample comprises about 160,000 clones, roughly 80% of which are singletons, and approximately 2% rests with the top ten. This record comes from a study of cytomegalovirus exposure and HLA in healthy donors. Overall study results and limits: TCR beta chains associated with HLA were, in a later analysis, more clonally expanded than equally common others. TCR beta sequences numbering roughly 18,000 were associated with HLA alleles at 0.05 false discovery rate in a later analysis.

Sequences were obtained from PBMCs. V and J are TRBV7-9 and TRBJ2-1; 10 nucleotides match TRBD1. This clonotype originated in a female donor in good health and CMV-seronegative. CDR3 residues: CASSSPAGQGLWNEQFF. Written as DNA, the CDR3 is TGTGCCAGCAGCTCACCTGCGGGACAGGGGCTTTGGAATGAGCAGTTCTTC.